A selection of T cell receptor beta chains follows, all from one sample in a study of blood T cell repertoires in COVID-19. Assay: immunoSEQ multiplex PCR; the TCRdb copy retains only in-frame clones and omits some. The top ten clones hold 39% of a sample with roughly 38,000 clones, about four fifths of them seen once. What was sequenced was peripheral blood. Every receptor here comes from a man aged 35 to 55 with active or convalescent COVID-19. Both conserved end residues are part of each CDR3. The order of the fields is J gene, D gene, V gene, clone size, CDR3 protein, CDR3 DNA. D genes are given only for firm matches. The size of a clone is reported for some rows only, either as once, few or many, or as a class for expanded clones.

>TRBJ1-2|TRBD1|TRBV29-1|.
CSVPGGQGNYGYTF
TGCAGCGTTCCTGGGGGACAGGGAAACTATGGCTACACCTTC
>TRBJ2-1|TRBD2|TRBV19|.
CASSIRGGLAGAGHEQFF
TGTGCCAGTAGTATAAGAGGGGGACTAGCGGGAGCTGGCCATGAGCAGTTCTTC
>TRBJ2-3|TRBD2|TRBV7-3|.
CASSAGLAGVGGTDTQYF
TGTGCCAGCAGCGCGGGACTAGCGGGAGTTGGGGGCACAGATACGCAGTATTTT
>TRBJ2-7|.|TRBV11-2|.
CASSSTTLGEQYF
TGTGCCAGCAGCTCAACTACCCTCGGGGAGCAGTACTTC
>TRBJ2-2|.|TRBV4-1|.
CASSHGDSAGNTGELFF
TGCGCCAGCAGCCACGGAGACAGCGCAGGTAACACCGGGGAGCTGTTTTTT
>TRBJ1-1|TRBD1|TRBV11-2|.
CASSPQGTGYTEAFF
TGTGCCAGCAGCCCCCAGGGGACAGGGTATACTGAAGCTTTCTTT
>TRBJ1-3|.|TRBV9|.
CASSVTGNTIYF
TGTGCCAGCAGCGTCACTGGAAACACCATATATTTT
>TRBJ2-5|.|TRBV9|.
CASSANPSGTQYF
TGTGCCAGCAGCGCAAATCCATCAGGGACCCAGTACTTC
>TRBJ1-1|.|TRBV2|few
CASRQYQNTEAFF
TGTGCCAGCCGACAGTACCAGAACACTGAAGCTTTCTTT
>TRBJ2-7|TRBD2|TRBV5-6|few
CASRPSGGIYEQYF
TGTGCCAGCAGACCTAGCGGGGGCATATACGAGCAGTACTTC
>TRBJ1-6|.|TRBV21-1|.
CASSKGPLNSPLHF
TGTGCCAGCAGCAAGGGGCCTCTGAATTCACCCCTCCACTTT
>TRBJ1-1|TRBD1|TRBV19|.
CASSISTGGETEAFF
TGTGCCAGTAGTATAAGTACAGGGGGGGAAACTGAAGCTTTCTTT
>TRBJ2-2|.|TRBV27|.
CASSFKLPNTGELFF
TGTGCCAGCAGTTTTAAACTTCCGAACACCGGGGAGCTGTTTTTT
>TRBJ2-1|.|TRBV6-5|.
CASRPRGNNEQFF
TGTGCCAGCCGCCCGAGGGGGAACAATGAGCAGTTCTTC
>TRBJ1-5|.|TRBV28|.
CASSSLRLGNQPQHF
TGTGCCAGCAGTTCCCTGAGGTTAGGAAATCAGCCCCAGCATTTT
>TRBJ1-6|.|TRBV14|.
CASSLNRDLDSPLHF
TGTGCCAGCAGCCTAAACCGGGACTTAGATTCACCCCTCCACTTT
>TRBJ1-2|.|TRBV5-4|.
CASSLGTAHYGYTF
TGTGCCAGCAGCTTGGGGACAGCACACTATGGCTACACCTTC
>TRBJ1-2|.|TRBV6-5|.
CASTRDGQGHYGYTF
TGTGCCAGCACACGCGATGGGCAGGGTCACTATGGCTACACCTTC
>TRBJ2-2|.|TRBV29-1|.
CSVEIVSNTGELFF
TGCAGCGTTGAAATAGTTTCGAACACCGGGGAGCTGTTTTTT
>TRBJ1-2|.|TRBV5-1|.
CASSTSGSAPYGYTF
TGCGCCAGCAGCACCTCAGGGTCGGCTCCCTATGGCTACACCTTC
>TRBJ2-3|TRBD1|TRBV18|.
CASSPTGADTQYF
TGTGCCAGCTCACCGACAGGGGCAGATACGCAGTATTTT
>TRBJ2-5|TRBD2|TRBV3-1/TRBV3-2|.
CASSQAGGQETQYF
TGTGCCAGCAGCCAAGCGGGGGGCCAAGAGACCCAGTACTTC
>TRBJ2-7|TRBD2|TRBV6-1|.
CASSETSGSSEQYF
TGTGCCAGCAGTGAGACTAGCGGGAGCTCCGAGCAGTACTTC
>TRBJ2-3|TRBD1|TRBV30|once
CAWGQGAFVDTQYF
TGTGCCTGGGGACAGGGGGCTTTTGTGGATACGCAGTATTTT
>TRBJ2-2|TRBD1|TRBV4-1|.
CASSQGQGWGGELFF
TGCGCCAGCAGCCAGGGACAGGGATGGGGCGGGGAGCTGTTTTTT
>TRBJ1-2|.|TRBV4-2|.
CASSQATQTGYGYTF
TGTGCCAGCAGCCAAGCCACCCAGACAGGCTATGGCTACACCTTC
>TRBJ1-1|.|TRBV27|.
CASSLRPTDTEAFF
TGTGCCAGCAGTTTACGCCCTACGGACACTGAAGCTTTCTTT
>TRBJ1-2|TRBD1|TRBV25-1|.
CASSGDRANYGYTF
TGTGCCAGCAGTGGGGACAGGGCTAACTATGGCTACACCTTC
>TRBJ2-1|TRBD1|TRBV19|.
CASSFFAGQASSGQFF
TGTGCCAGTAGTTTCTTCGCAGGACAGGCATCATCCGGGCAGTTCTTC
>TRBJ2-1|.|TRBV28|.
CASSQQGGDYNEQFF
TGTGCCAGCAGTCAGCAGGGTGGGGATTACAATGAGCAGTTCTTC
>TRBJ2-3|TRBD2|TRBV5-1|.
CASSLGLATLGDTQYF
TGCGCCAGCAGCTTGGGACTAGCCACGCTCGGGGATACGCAGTATTTT
>TRBJ2-7|TRBD1|TRBV5-4|few
CASSLRGQLPYEQYF
TGTGCCAGCAGTCTTCGGGGACAGCTTCCCTACGAGCAGTACTTC
>TRBJ2-7|.|TRBV6-2/TRBV6-3|.
CASSYSRAYEQYF
TGTGCCAGCAGTTACTCGAGGGCTTACGAGCAGTACTTC
>TRBJ2-5|TRBD2|TRBV6-5|.
CASSTTWGGETQYF
TGTGCCAGCAGTACGACATGGGGGGGAGAGACCCAGTACTTC
>TRBJ2-7|.|TRBV6-5|.
CASRPTGTGTYEQYF
TGTGCCAGCAGGCCCACAGGAACGGGTACCTACGAGCAGTACTTC
>TRBJ2-2|TRBD1|TRBV19|.
CASSIARGRGTGELFF
TGTGCCAGTAGTATAGCTAGGGGGCGAGGCACCGGGGAGCTGTTTTTT
>TRBJ1-1|.|TRBV7-9|.
CASSLMERVPNTEAFF
TGTGCCAGCAGCTTAATGGAGAGGGTCCCGAACACTGAAGCTTTCTTT
>TRBJ2-5|.|TRBV10-3|.
CAISEQGVAVTQETQYF
TGTGCCATCAGTGAGCAGGGGGTAGCGGTAACCCAAGAGACCCAGTACTTC
>TRBJ2-7|TRBD2|TRBV30|.
CAWAIAGGSHEQYF
TGTGCCTGGGCTATAGCGGGAGGTTCCCACGAGCAGTACTTC
>TRBJ2-1|.|TRBV10-1|.
CASSESGGPYNEQFF
TGCGCCAGCAGTGAGTCGGGCGGGCCCTACAATGAGCAGTTCTTC
>TRBJ2-1|TRBD2|TRBV11-2|.
CASTLGGNEQFF
TGTGCCAGCACCCTGGGAGGGAATGAGCAGTTCTTC
>TRBJ2-2|.|TRBV18|once
CASSRDRGTGELFF
TGTGCCAGCTCGCGGGACAGAGGCACCGGGGAGCTGTTTTTT
>TRBJ1-1|.|TRBV29-1|.
CSVEGHFNTEAFF
TGCAGCGTCGAGGGACATTTTAACACTGAAGCTTTCTTT
>TRBJ1-6|TRBD1|TRBV6-5|.
CASSYSKGGSSPLHF
TGTGCCAGCAGTTACTCGAAAGGGGGCAGTTCACCCCTCCACTTT
>TRBJ1-1|.|TRBV6-5|.
CAANRDRMNTEAFF
TGTGCCGCTAACAGAGACAGAATGAACACTGAAGCTTTCTTT
>TRBJ2-2|.|TRBV19|.
CASSGYPGTGELFF
TGTGCCAGTAGCGGGTATCCCGGCACCGGGGAGCTGTTTTTT
>TRBJ1-6|TRBD1|TRBV3-1/TRBV3-2|.
CASSQPGDRGSSPLHF
TGTGCCAGCAGCCAACCCGGGGACAGGGGAAGTTCACCCCTCCACTTT
>TRBJ1-1|.|TRBV29-1|.
CSAKPGNTEAFF
TGCAGCGCTAAACCCGGGAACACTGAAGCTTTCTTT
>TRBJ2-2|.|TRBV9|.
CASSVDTFTGELFF
TGTGCCAGCAGCGTAGACACCTTCACCGGGGAGCTGTTTTTT
>TRBJ1-1|.|TRBV10-2|.
CASSVGGPTEAFF
TGCGCCAGCAGTGTGGGGGGTCCCACTGAAGCTTTCTTT
>TRBJ1-5|.|TRBV10-3|once
CAISESPVQPQHF
TGTGCCATCAGTGAGTCCCCAGTGCAGCCCCAGCATTTT
>TRBJ1-6|TRBD1|TRBV6-5|.
CASSRDRDSPLHF
TGTGCCAGCAGTCGTGACAGGGATTCACCCCTCCACTTT
>TRBJ2-7|TRBD2|TRBV3-1/TRBV3-2|.
CASSQGLAVVEQYF
TGTGCCAGCAGCCAAGGACTAGCAGTAGTTGAGCAGTACTTC
>TRBJ2-3|TRBD2|TRBV28|.
CASSDPRVAGNTDTQYF
TGTGCCAGCAGTGACCCGAGGGTAGCGGGAAACACAGATACGCAGTATTTT
>TRBJ2-1|TRBD2|TRBV4-2|.
CASSQDSTSGDNGQFF
TGTGCCAGCAGCCAAGATTCCACTAGCGGCGACAATGGGCAGTTCTTC
>TRBJ2-2|TRBD2|TRBV3-1/TRBV3-2|once
CASSFLSGVNTGELFF
TGTGCCAGCAGCTTCCTTAGCGGGGTGAACACCGGGGAGCTGTTTTTT
>TRBJ1-1|.|TRBV19|.
CASSIGAGDRSTEAFF
TGTGCCAGTAGTATTGGGGCAGGCGACCGGAGCACTGAAGCTTTCTTT
>TRBJ1-2|.|TRBV7-2|.
CASSLDRVSSYGYTF
TGTGCCAGCAGCTTAGACAGGGTTTCTTCCTATGGCTACACCTTC